These 21 T cell receptor beta chains came from one sample sequenced in a study of T cell changes during pregnancy in multiple sclerosis. Measured with immunoSEQ multiplex PCR; TCRdb has only the in-frame clones, and not every one. The sample holds about 40,000 clones, about nine tenths seen once. What was sequenced was PBMCs (not recorded whether the cells were cultured). Every receptor here comes from a female donor with multiple sclerosis, enrolled in a pregnancy study.

This clone appeared a single time. CDR3 bases: TGTGCCAGCAGCCGGGTCGGCCTAGCGGGGTACACCGGGGAGCTGTTTTTT. Translation: CASSRVGLAGYTGELFF. This chain connects TRBV4-2 to TRBJ2-2, with TRBD2 matching 9 bases. J gave up 3 bases and V 4 bases, and 9 bases lay outside the gene matches. This CDR3 is 17 amino acids long. CDR1 and CDR2 from the germline V gene are LGHNA and YNFKEQ.

The chain joins TRBV18 to TRBJ1-2, with no clear D. Germline CDR1 reads KGHSH; CDR2 reads LQKENI. Trimming shortened V by 2 bases and J by 8 bases, and 15 bases separated the two germline ends. The CDR3 sequence is 14 residues long. DNA for the CDR3: TGTGCCAGCTCACCATTGGAGGGAGATGGAGGCTACACCTTC. This encodes CASSPLEGDGGYTF.

J is TRBJ1-5 and V is TRBV28; D is ambiguous. The V end was cut by 7 bases, the J end by 1 base, with 11 bases between. Germline V gives CDR1 MDHEN, CDR2 SYDVKM. CDR3 size: 14 residues. DNA for the CDR3: TGTGCCAGCATTACGACGGGGAGCAATCAGCCCCAGCATTTT. It encodes CASITTGSNQPQHF.

The chain combines TRBV6-5 with TRBJ2-1; TRBD2 matches at 10 bases. The germline gives CDR1 MNHEY, CDR2 SVGAGI. Trimming removed 0 bases from V and 3 bases from J; junction bases left unmatched: 2. CDR3 length: 16 amino acids. CDR3 sequence reads: CASSYSLAGDYNEQFF. For the CDR3, the DNA is TGTGCCAGCAGTTACTCGCTAGCGGGAGACTACAATGAGCAGTTCTTC.

The J gene is TRBJ1-4, the V gene TRBV7-2, with 7 bases identical to TRBD1. This CDR3 is 15 amino acids long. The germline V gene encodes CDR1 SGHTA and CDR2 FQGNSA. V dropped 5 bases and J dropped 2; count of bases not matched to a gene: 5. The CDR3 DNA reads TGTGCCAGCAGCCGCCGACAGGGCACTAATGAAAAACTGTTTTTT. Translated: CASSRRQGTNEKLFF. Supplemented by reference TRBV7-2 and TRBJ1-4, the full variable domain reads GAGVSQSPSNKVTEKGKDVELRCDPISGHTALYWYRQSLGQGLEFLIYFQGNSAPDKSGLPSDRFSAERTGGSVSTLTIQRTQQEDSAVYLCASSRRQGTNEKLFFGSGTQLSVL.

J is TRBJ1-1 and V is TRBV29-1; D possibly corresponds to TRBD1 (5 bases). Germline V lookup: CDR1 SQVTM, CDR2 ANQGSEA. The CDR3 spans 11 residues. The CDR3: CSGHLNTEAFF. In DNA, the CDR3 is TGCAGTGGACACCTCAACACTGAAGCTTTCTTT.

This clone came up a few times. The chain employs TRBV28 and TRBJ2-3; 8 bases line up with TRBD1. The junction had 6 bases not matched to a gene; V was cut back by 3 bases and J by 4 bases. This CDR3 region has 15 residues. The germline CDR1 and CDR2 sequences are MDHEN and SYDVKM. The DNA for the CDR3 is TGTGCCAGCAGTTTGGACAGGGAGTTGCCAGATACGCAGTATTTT. Protein product: CASSLDRELPDTQYF.

The chain has TRBV11-2 and TRBJ2-2, with 10 bases aligning to TRBD2. Germline lookup yields CDR1 SGHAT and CDR2 FQNNGV. CDR3 length: 18 residues. Unmatched junction bases numbered 13, after V lost 5 bases and J lost 4 bases. CDR3 nucleotide sequence: TGTGCCAGCAGCGCCCTCCCCAGACTAGCGGGCCCCACCGGGGAGCTGTTTTTT. Its translation is CASSALPRLAGPTGELFF.

In DNA, the CDR3 is TGTGCCAGCAGCTTGGGACAGAGCTCCTACGAGCAGTACTTC. It codes for CASSLGQSSYEQYF. The V gene is TRBV5-5, the J gene TRBJ2-7; D perhaps matches TRBD1 (5 bases). Germline CDR1 reads SGHKS; CDR2 reads YYEKEE (reference sequence). This CDR3 contains 14 residues. V was pared by 0 bases and J by 0 bases, with 7 bases between. Complete variable domain (other parts from reference TRBV5-5 and TRBJ2-7): DAGVTQSPTHLIKTRGQQVTLRCSPISGHKSVSWYQQVLGQGPQFIFQYYEKEERGRGNFPDRFSARQFPNYSSELNVNALLLGDSALYLCASSLGQSSYEQYFGPGTRLTVT.

This clone occurred a few times. The chain employs TRBV4-1 and TRBJ2-1; 13 nucleotides match TRBD2. The J segment lost 6 bases and the V segment lost 5 bases, leaving 4 bases of the junction unmatched. The CDR3 consists of 15 residues. The germline CDR1 and CDR2 sequences are MGHRA and YSYEKL. The CDR3 loop reads CASSGGLAGVNEQFF. In DNA form, the CDR3 reads TGCGCCAGCAGCGGAGGACTAGCGGGAGTCAATGAGCAGTTCTTC.

In nucleotides, the CDR3 is TGTGCCAGCAGCCAAGATTGGACGGAAATAGAAGCTTTCTTT. Its protein is CASSQDWTEIEAFF. The chain employs TRBV4-2 and TRBJ1-1; D is uncertain. Germline lookup yields CDR1 LGHNA and CDR2 YNFKEQ. The CDR3 covers 14 residues. V lost 0 bases, J lost 8 bases, and 13 bases lay in between.

The V and J genes are TRBV5-1 and TRBJ2-3; D uncertain. The germline gives CDR1 SGHRS, CDR2 YFSETQ. The CDR3 is made up of 18 amino acids. The ends were cut back, 0 bases at V and 1 base at J, with 18 bases in the middle. The CDR3 is CASSLGLYASAGTDTQYF. For the CDR3, the DNA is TGCGCCAGCAGCTTGGGCCTTTATGCGAGCGCGGGCACAGATACGCAGTATTTT.

The chain recombines TRBV19 with TRBJ2-1; D uncertain. V shed 0 bases and J shed 12 bases, with 21 bases lying between them. The CDR3 contains 16 residues. Germline assignment: CDR1 LNHDA and CDR2 SQIVND (reference sequence). CDR3 in amino acids: CASSIDLESGPHGQFF. CDR3 bases: TGTGCCAGTAGTATAGACCTAGAATCCGGGCCCCACGGGCAGTTCTTC.

CDR3: CALGGGDGTDTQYF. In nucleotides, the CDR3 is TGTGCCCTCGGTGGGGGGGATGGCACAGATACGCAGTATTTT. This chain joins TRBV19 and TRBJ2-3, with 7 bases aligning to TRBD2. Germline V lookup: CDR1 LNHDA, CDR2 SQIVND (reference sequence). The V segment lost 11 bases and the J segment 1 base; nucleotides outside the gene matches: 9. CDR3 size: 14 residues.

This sequence joins TRBV7-9 and TRBJ2-7; no clear D. Germline V gene data show CDR1 as SEHNR and CDR2 as FQNEAQ (reference sequence). Trimming took off 2 bases at V and 6 bases at J, with 14 bases between the two ends. There are 14 residues in the CDR3. The CDR3 region has the DNA TGTGCCAGCAGCTTATCCGGTGGGTCATCCGAGCAGTACTTC. As protein: CASSLSGGSSEQYF.

This sequence joins TRBV5-6 and TRBJ1-2; D perhaps matches TRBD1 (5 bases). The V gene's germline CDR1 is SGHDT and CDR2 YYEEEE. The CDR3 covers 19 residues. V lost 3 bases to trimming and J lost 4 bases, with 28 bases between them. The CDR3: CASSSTLENDRINTYGYTF. DNA for the CDR3: TGTGCCAGCAGCTCGACCTTAGAAAACGACAGAATTAACACCTATGGCTACACCTTC.

The gene calls are TRBV10-3 and TRBJ2-1; weak D call: TRBD2 (6 bases). Germline lookup yields CDR1 ENHRY and CDR2 SYGVKD. V lost 5 bases to trimming and J lost 8 bases, with 16 bases between them. This CDR3 contains 14 residues. CDR3 in amino acids: CAISSRDFPHEQFF. CDR3 bases: TGTGCCATCAGTTCGAGGGACTTTCCCCATGAGCAGTTCTTC.

The gene calls are TRBV19 and TRBJ2-1; no reliable D call. CDR1 is LNHDA, CDR2 SQIVND, per germline (reference sequence). V was pared by 7 bases and J by 0 bases, with 10 bases between. The CDR3 sequence is 14 residues long. CDR3 in DNA: TGTGCCAGTATTCAGCCGAGCTCCTACAATGAGCAGTTCTTC. Translating it yields CASIQPSSYNEQFF.

The chain is built from TRBV2 and TRBJ2-1; unclear D gene. V was cut by 5 bases and J by 2 bases, with 4 bases left in between. Germline V gene lookup returns CDR1 SNHLY and CDR2 FYNNEI. This CDR3 is 12 amino acids long. The CDR3 spells CASSTTYNEQFF. Written as DNA, the CDR3 is TGTGCCAGCAGTACTACCTACAATGAGCAGTTCTTC.

The sample holds a few counts of this clone. The V and J genes are TRBV19 and TRBJ2-1, with D possibly TRBD2 on 5 matching bases. From germline, CDR1 is LNHDA and CDR2 SQIVND (reference sequence). V was trimmed by 11 bases and J by 3 bases, leaving 8 bases between them. The CDR3 consists of 11 residues. The CDR3 coding sequence is TGTGCCGTGGCGGGCTACAATGAGCAGTTCTTC. This encodes CAVAGYNEQFF.

V and J are TRBV5-1 and TRBJ2-7; 9 bases agree with TRBD1. The CDR3 totals 14 residues. The germline V gene encodes CDR1 SGHRS and CDR2 YFSETQ. Trimming removed 0 bases from V and 3 bases from J; junction bases left unmatched: 1. CDR3 region: CASSLGQGVYEQYF. In DNA, the CDR3 is TGCGCCAGCAGCTTGGGACAGGGGGTCTACGAGCAGTACTTC.